Each of the 8 T cell receptor beta chains below was sequenced from the same sample in a study of blood T cell repertoires in COVID-19. Clones were read by immunoSEQ multiplex PCR, and TCRdb kept only the in-frame ones, dropping some. In the table there are 250,000 or so clones, around 90% of which are singletons. The material sequenced was peripheral blood. These receptors were obtained from a man of 80 years or more with acute or convalescent COVID-19.

The chain combines TRBV7-8 with TRBJ1-2; no clear D gene. V lost 4 bases to trimming and J lost 0 bases, with 9 bases between them. Germline CDR1 is SGHVS and CDR2 is FQNEAQ. The CDR3 is 14 amino acids. The CDR3 reads CASSYSGTNYGYTF. The CDR3 region has the DNA TGTGCCAGCAGCTACTCAGGCACTAACTATGGCTACACCTTC.

The genes are TRBV6-5 and TRBJ2-1; TRBD2 is a possible D gene (7 bases). Looked up from germline, CDR1 is MNHEY and CDR2 is SVGAGI. V dropped 7 bases and J dropped 8 bases, with 15 bases sitting between them. The CDR3 consists of 13 residues. The CDR3: CASKEGGLHEQFF. The CDR3 DNA reads TGTGCCAGCAAGGAGGGGGGGCTCCATGAGCAGTTCTTC.

V usage is TRBV29-1 and J usage is TRBJ1-2, with TRBD1 matching 7 bases. With 6 bases clipped from V and 5 bases from J, the junction kept 9 bases outside the gene matches. The germline CDR1 and CDR2 sequences are SQVTM and ANQGSEA. CDR3 length: 13 amino acids. This chain's CDR3 is CSVQNRGPYGYTF. The CDR3 DNA is TGCAGCGTGCAAAACAGGGGCCCTTATGGCTACACCTTC. The variable domain in full, completed from reference TRBV29-1 and TRBJ1-2, reads SAVISQKPSRDICQRGTSLTIQCQVDSQVTMMFWYRQQPGQSLTLIATANQGSEATYESGFVIDKFPISRPNLTFSTLTVSNMSPEDSSIYLCSVQNRGPYGYTFGSGTRLTVV.

The CDR3 loop is CASSATGQEYQPQHF. The CDR3 DNA sequence: TGTGCCAGCAGTGCGACAGGTCAAGAATATCAGCCCCAGCATTTT. This sequence joins TRBV2 and TRBJ1-5; D is possibly TRBD1 (6 bases). The V gene's germline CDR1 is SNHLY and CDR2 FYNNEI. V was trimmed by 4 bases and J by 5 bases, leaving 15 bases between them. The CDR3 extends over 15 amino acids.

The J gene is TRBJ2-3, the V gene TRBV27; 7 positions agree with TRBD2. The CDR3 length is 16 residues. After removal of 3 bases from V and 4 bases from J, the junction contained 10 bases not matched to a gene. CDR1 MNHEY and CDR2 SMNVEV come from the germline V gene (reference sequence). The CDR3 loop is CASSLGTNLVPDTQYF. In DNA form, the CDR3 reads TGTGCCAGCAGTTTGGGGACTAATCTGGTACCAGATACGCAGTATTTT.

The rearrangement uses TRBV5-4 and TRBJ1-3; the match to TRBD1 covers 9 bases. Germline assignment: CDR1 SGHNT and CDR2 YYREEE (reference sequence). The CDR3 sequence is 16 residues long. V dropped 0 bases and J dropped 4; count of bases not matched to a gene: 5. This chain's CDR3 is CASSLGGTGPGNTIYF. As DNA, the CDR3 is TGTGCCAGCAGCTTGGGAGGGACAGGGCCAGGAAACACCATATATTTT.

The rearrangement joins TRBV5-1 to TRBJ1-3, with 10 positions matching TRBD1. After removal of 3 bases from V and 0 bases from J, the junction contained 12 bases not matched to a gene. The germline V gene has CDR1 SGHRS and CDR2 YFSETQ. The CDR3 runs to 19 residues. This chain's CDR3 is CASSSVGQGDTGSGNTIYF. The CDR3 DNA reads TGCGCCAGCAGCTCGGTTGGACAGGGGGATACGGGCTCTGGAAACACCATATATTTT.

CDR3 bases: TGTGCCAGCAGTGCAGGGGACAGAATGCATGAGCAGTTCTTC. Translating gives CASSAGDRMHEQFF. The chain is built from TRBV6-4 and TRBJ2-1, with 7 bases fitting TRBD1. V trimming: 4 bases; J trimming: 8 bases; junction bases outside the gene matches: 8. This CDR3 spans 14 amino acids. The germline V gene has CDR1 MRHNA and CDR2 SNTAGT.